This T cell receptor beta chain was recovered during a study of regulatory T cells in long-lasting Graves disease. This clonotype was observed many times. Time point given: newly diagnosed GD, antithyroid drugs for less than 3 months. TCR sequences were obtained from RNA taken from PBMCs. American Thyroid Association guidelines defined Graves' disease diagnosis. The CDR3 runs to 15 residues. V shed 2 bases and J shed 4 bases, with 9 bases lying between them. The germline V gene encodes CDR1 SGHTA and CDR2 FQGNSA. Building of the TCR beta libraries involved iRepertoire HTBI primers and Arm-PCR of CDR3 regions. TCRdb reprocessed the multiplex PCR reads with MiXCR, giving one entry per CDR3 protein. This sample has roughly 360,000 distinct CDR3 sequences, with about 11% found just once. This sample was shared with a second study, whose subject was T cells in Graves' hyperthyroidism and ophthalmopathy.

The sequencing here drew on peripheral blood mononuclear cells (PBMCs), taken at new diagnosis, from a patient treated with antithyroid drugs. The chain has TRBV7-2 and TRBJ2-6; D uncertain. The sequence was collected from a woman between 18 and 30 years old with Graves disease. The DNA for the CDR3 is TGTGCCAGCAGCTTAAGTAGCCAAGGGGCCAACGTCCTGACTTTC. Its translation is CASSLSSQGANVLTF.